This TCR beta chain was identified during a study of T cells in women clearing cervical HPV infection. Background on the study: No precancer developed; the control's incident HPV16 infection cleared within 12 months. Overall study findings and caveats: CIN3+ cases had significantly higher TCR richness than controls; evenness did not differ. TRBV6-7 abundance was lower in cases than controls (roughly 0.12% versus 0.15%).

On this clone itself: The antigen remains unidentified. The read falls 3 residues short of the CDR3 end, and the missing part is taken from the germline J gene.

The CDR3 extends over 15 amino acids. Per germline, CDR1 SGHVS and CDR2 FQNEAQ. Deletions cut 3 bases from V and 2 bases from J, with 14 bases between. Clones were read by immunoSEQ multiplex PCR, and TCRdb kept only the in-frame ones, dropping some. Recorded for this sample: approximately 23,000 clones. V is TRBV7-8 and J is TRBJ2-7; weak D call: TRBD2 (6 bases). This TCR was sampled from a woman aged 18 to 75 with a cervical HPV16 infection that either progressed to CIN3+ or cleared (not recorded which). Specimen: blood buffy coat. The CDR3 bases that were read are TGTGCCAGCAGCTTCGGGGGTAATCACCCCTACGAG. Translating gives CASSFGGNHPYE. The full CDR3 is CASSFGGNHPYEQYF.